These 30 T cell receptor beta chains were sequenced from one sample in a study of T-cell memory formation after mild COVID-19. TCRdb redid the calling of the 5' RACE reads with MiXCR, one entry per CDR3 protein. The sample gives under 700,000 distinct CDR3 sequences, roughly 20% of which show up once; about an eighth is in the top ten. The sequenced sample consisted of PBMCs or a T cell subset sorted from them (not recorded which). Receptors originate from an adult woman who had mild COVID-19 (a few samples of this study predate the infection). Cell type and time point are not known.

This clonotype has a handful of counts. The chain carries TRBV5-1 and TRBJ2-7, with 7 nucleotides matching TRBD2. The junction had 6 bases not matched to a gene; V was cut back by 0 bases and J by 3 bases. The CDR3 loop spans 15 amino acids. Germline V CDR1 and CDR2: SGHRS, YFSETQ. CDR3 region: CASSLASSGVYEQYF. Here the CDR3 DNA reads TGCGCCAGCAGCTTGGCATCTAGCGGTGTCTACGAGCAGTACTTC.

The table lists this clonotype with many counts. The V and J genes are TRBV5-1 and TRBJ2-1; 12 nucleotides match TRBD2. The germline V gene encodes CDR1 SGHRS and CDR2 YFSETQ. V lost 0 bases, J lost 7 bases, and 5 bases stayed unmatched. There are 16 residues in the CDR3. The CDR3 region is CASSLGSGLAGNEQFF. The CDR3 coding sequence is TGCGCCAGCAGCTTGGGTTCTGGACTAGCGGGAAATGAGCAGTTCTTC.

This rearrangement joins TRBV6-5 to TRBJ2-4, with 8 positions matching TRBD1. The CDR3 consists of 14 residues. V was pared by 5 bases and J by 9 bases, with 9 bases of the junction left unmatched. Germline CDR1 and CDR2: MNHEY and SVGAGI. CDR3 coding DNA: TGTGCCAGCAGTACCCAACAGGGGGTGAGCATTCAGTACTTC. The encoded protein is CASSTQQGVSIQYF.

This chain links TRBV9 with TRBJ2-7, with D perhaps assigned TRBD1 or TRBD2 (5 bases each). V was cut by 0 bases and J by 3 bases, with 13 bases left in between. This CDR3 region has 15 residues. Germline V gene data show CDR1 as SGDLS and CDR2 as YYNGEE. The CDR3 protein is CASSVASGQGYEQYF. The DNA for the CDR3 is TGTGCCAGCAGCGTAGCGTCGGGGCAGGGCTACGAGCAGTACTTC.

The chain uses TRBV24-1 and TRBJ2-3; D might be TRBD1 (6 bases). Germline CDR1 is KGHDR and CDR2 is SFDVKD. This CDR3 is built from 15 residues. The V end lost 2 bases, the J end lost 6 bases, and 14 bases lay between the germline ends. This chain's CDR3 is CATSDSGAPPDTQYF. The CDR3 nucleotides read TGTGCCACCAGTGATTCAGGGGCCCCCCCGGATACGCAGTATTTT.

Only a few counts were recorded for this clonotype. This chain uses TRBV3-1 with TRBJ2-2, with unresolved D. The germline V and J ends were trimmed by 6 bases and 7 bases, with 18 bases remaining between them. The CDR3 runs to 15 residues. CDR1 is LGHDT and CDR2 is YNNKEL in the germline V gene (reference sequence). The CDR3 region is CASSYDLMAGGELFF. CDR3 DNA sequence: TGTGCCAGCAGTTACGACTTGATGGCCGGCGGGGAGCTGTTTTTT.

The chain uses TRBV29-1 and TRBJ2-7, with TRBD1 matching 8 bases. CDR1 SQVTM and CDR2 ANQGSEA come from the germline V gene. This CDR3 contains 14 residues. Germline trimming cut 5 bases from V and 5 bases from J; bases unmatched to any gene: 11. This chain's CDR3 is CSVIGDATGDEQYF. The DNA for the CDR3 is TGCAGCGTTATTGGCGACGCGACAGGGGACGAGCAGTACTTC.

This clonotype showed up just a few times. The chain recombines TRBV12-3 or TRBV12-4 with TRBJ1-1; TRBD1 is a possible D gene (6 bases). Trimming stripped 3 bases from V and 0 bases from J, with 14 bases between. CDR3 length equals 16 residues. The CDR3 region is CASSFRGHFMNTEAFF. CDR3 DNA sequence: TGTGCCAGCAGTTTTCGGGGGCACTTCATGAACACTGAAGCTTTCTTT.

This clonotype was detected a few times. The V call is TRBV7-3, the J call TRBJ1-1; D ambiguous. V was shortened by 6 bases and J by 4 bases, with 12 bases between the two germline ends. The CDR3 spans 13 residues. Looked up from germline, CDR1 is SGHTA and CDR2 is FQGTGA. CDR3 sequence reads: CASSLGPSTEAFF. In nucleotides, the CDR3 is TGTGCCAGCAGTCTCGGACCGAGCACTGAAGCTTTCTTT.

The rearrangement uses TRBV4-1 and TRBJ1-4; TRBD1 matches at 8 bases. Germline V gives CDR1 MGHRA, CDR2 YSYEKL. There are 14 residues in the CDR3. J was trimmed by 6 bases and V by 4 bases; bases with no gene match: 4. The CDR3 here is CASSPRGPDEKLFF. The CDR3 region has the DNA TGCGCCAGCAGCCCCAGGGGGCCTGATGAAAAACTGTTTTTT.

The chain links TRBV5-1 to TRBJ1-1; D remains unclear. V lost 7 bases and J 4 bases, leaving 14 bases between the germline ends. The length of the CDR3 is 13 residues. Germline V gene lookup returns CDR1 SGHRS and CDR2 YFSETQ. The CDR3 loop is CASHVRVSTEAFF. The CDR3 DNA sequence: TGCGCCAGCCATGTTCGGGTTTCCACTGAAGCTTTCTTT.

The chain joins TRBV18 to TRBJ2-5, with D unresolved. The germline V gene encodes CDR1 KGHSH and CDR2 LQKENI. The CDR3 runs 14 residues. V lost 6 bases to trimming and J lost 3 bases, with 14 bases between them. The CDR3 sequence is CASSPDLTKETQYF. CDR3 in DNA: TGTGCCAGCTCTCCCGACCTAACGAAAGAGACCCAGTACTTC.

The rearrangement uses TRBV12-3 or TRBV12-4 and TRBJ2-4, with 9 bases matching TRBD2. V dropped 5 bases and J dropped 10; count of bases not matched to a gene: 15. The CDR3 totals 16 residues. Here the CDR3 reads CASSVTSGLGDRIQYF. The DNA for the CDR3 is TGTGCCAGCAGTGTGACTAGCGGTCTGGGAGATCGGATTCAGTACTTC.

The chain employs TRBV19 and TRBJ2-3; weak D call: TRBD1 (5 bases). Germline V gene sequence: CDR1 LNHDA, CDR2 SQIVND (reference sequence). Trimming left V 6 bases short and J 2 bases short, with 15 bases between. CDR3 length: 15 residues. CDR3 region: CASRRQGGDTDTQYF. DNA of the CDR3: TGTGCCAGTAGACGGCAGGGTGGGGACACAGATACGCAGTATTTT.

This clonotype showed up just once. The chain has TRBV12-3 or TRBV12-4 and TRBJ2-2; D unresolved. The ends were cut back, 2 bases at V and 7 bases at J, with 2 bases in the middle. The CDR3 consists of 11 residues. The CDR3 here is CASSLLGELFF. In nucleotides, the CDR3 is TGTGCCAGCAGTTTACTCGGGGAGCTGTTTTTT.

This clonotype came up once. V gene TRBV20-1 combines with J gene TRBJ2-7; maybe TRBD1 (6 bases). The germline V and J ends were trimmed by 5 bases and 3 bases, with 14 bases remaining between them. Per the germline V gene, CDR1 is DFQATT and CDR2 is SNEGSKA (reference sequence). The CDR3 runs 13 residues. In nucleotides, the CDR3 is TGCAGTGCTCCAACAGGGTTGCGCTACGAGCAGTACTTC. Its translation: CSAPTGLRYEQYF.

Only a few counts were recorded for this clonotype. The chain combines TRBV7-9 with TRBJ1-4; D ambiguous. V was pared by 5 bases and J by 0 bases, with 7 bases between. Germline assignment: CDR1 SEHNR and CDR2 FQNEAQ (reference sequence). This CDR3 has 14 residues. The CDR3 is CASSRLATNEKLFF. For the CDR3, the DNA is TGTGCCAGCAGCCGACTCGCAACTAATGAAAAACTGTTTTTT.

The chain uses TRBV6-2 or TRBV6-3 and TRBJ2-7; 7 bases line up with TRBD2. The CDR3 runs 15 residues. Germline V lookup: CDR1 MNHEY, CDR2 SVGEGT. Trimming cost V 8 bases and J 2 bases; bases outside gene matches: 12. DNA for the CDR3: TGTGCCAGCTCCCTAAGGGGCGGGAGAGCCTACGAGCAGTACTTC. As protein: CASSLRGGRAYEQYF.

This chain uses TRBV4-3 with TRBJ1-1; D is unclear. This CDR3 spans 12 amino acids. The germline CDR1 and CDR2 sequences are LGHNA and YSLEER. The V gene lost 5 bases and the J gene lost 8 bases, with 12 bases spanning the gap. The CDR3 DNA reads as TGCGCCAGCAGCAAGCAGACTGGAGAAGCTTTCTTT. It translates to CASSKQTGEAFF.

The rearrangement joins TRBV4-1 to TRBJ2-3; TRBD2 aligns across 10 bases. CDR1 is MGHRA, CDR2 YSYEKL, per germline. The CDR3 runs to 16 residues. V shed 1 base and J 1 base; nucleotides not matched to a gene: 2. In DNA, the CDR3 is TGCGCCAGCAGCCAAGCCGGACTAGCGGGCACAGATACGCAGTATTTT. Amino acids: CASSQAGLAGTDTQYF.

This clonotype was observed a handful of times. The chain couples TRBV18 to TRBJ2-5, with D perhaps TRBD2 (5 bases). CDR3 length: 12 residues. Germline loops: CDR1 KGHSH, CDR2 LQKENI. Trimming cost V 6 bases and J 7 bases, with 12 bases left between them. For the CDR3, the DNA is TGTGCCAGCTCTGATCTTGAGGGGACCCAGTACTTC. Translation gives CASSDLEGTQYF.

CDR3: CASSTDHRAGEQFF. The DNA of the CDR3 is TGTGCCAGTAGTACGGATCACAGGGCCGGTGAGCAGTTCTTC. V usage is TRBV19 and J usage is TRBJ2-1, with a weak D call TRBD1 (6 bases). The length of the CDR3 is 14 residues. With 4 bases removed from V and 9 bases from J, the gap between germline ends came to 16 bases. CDR1 and CDR2 from the germline V gene are LNHDA and SQIVND (reference sequence).

CDR3 nucleotides: TGTGCCAGCAGCTGGAACGGACGGGACTATGGCTACACCTTC. Amino acids: CASSWNGRDYGYTF. J is TRBJ1-2 and V is TRBV5-4; D call uncertain. The CDR3 is 14 amino acids. Germline CDR1 is SGHNT and CDR2 is YYREEE (reference sequence). The ends were cut back, 3 bases at V and 3 bases at J, with 12 bases in the middle. The variable domain in full, completed from reference TRBV5-4 and TRBJ1-2, reads ETGVTQSPTHLIKTRGQQVTLRCSSQSGHNTVSWYQQALGQGPQFIFQYYREEENGRGNFPPRFSGLQFPNYSSELNVNALELDDSALYLCASSWNGRDYGYTFGSGTRLTVV.

This clonotype has more than one count but fewer than ten. V usage is TRBV25-1 and J usage is TRBJ1-5, with D unclear. The germline V gene encodes CDR1 MGHDK and CDR2 SYGVNS. The CDR3 loop spans 15 amino acids. Trimming cost V 3 bases and J 9 bases, with 18 bases left between them. The CDR3 region has the DNA TGTGCCAGCAGTGATTCTAGGGCAGGCTCCGCGCCCCAGCATTTT. This encodes CASSDSRAGSAPQHF.

This clonotype has more than one count but fewer than ten. This chain links TRBV6-5 with TRBJ2-1; maybe TRBD2 (7 bases). This CDR3 has 15 amino acids. Germline V gene sequence: CDR1 MNHEY, CDR2 SVGAGI. Trimming removed 2 bases from V and 14 bases from J, with 22 bases in between. The CDR3 protein is CASSYRSNGGHSKFF. The CDR3 nucleotides read TGTGCCAGCAGTTACCGGTCGAACGGGGGGCACTCGAAGTTCTTC.

This clonotype turned up a few times. This rearrangement joins TRBV6-2 or TRBV6-3 to TRBJ1-2, with TRBD1 matching 10 bases. This CDR3 contains 15 residues. V was pared by 6 bases and J by 3 bases, with 7 bases of the junction left unmatched. The germline V gene encodes CDR1 MNHEY and CDR2 SVGEGT. CDR3 DNA sequence: TGTGCCAGCAGCCCCGGGACAGGGGCTTACTATGGCTACACCTTC. The encoded protein is CASSPGTGAYYGYTF.

The genes are TRBV18 and TRBJ1-2; TRBD1 matches at 10 bases. This CDR3 comprises 13 residues. V lost 3 bases, J lost 10 bases, and 5 bases stayed unmatched. Germline V gives CDR1 KGHSH, CDR2 LQKENI. For the CDR3, the DNA is TGTGCCAGCTCACCGACAGGGGGCTTGGACTACACCTTC. Translation gives CASSPTGGLDYTF. Full variable domain (remainder filled in from reference TRBV18 and TRBJ1-2): NAGVMQNPRHLVRRRGQEARLRCSPMKGHSHVYWYRQLPEEGLKFMVYLQKENIIDESGMPKERFSAEFPKEGPSILRIQQVVRGDSAAYFCASSPTGGLDYTFGSGTRLTVV.

The V and J genes are TRBV7-9 and TRBJ1-1; no clear D. Germline-derived CDR1 and CDR2 are SEHNR and FQNEAQ (reference sequence). Trimming stripped 1 base from V and 8 bases from J, with 8 bases between. The CDR3 has 12 amino acids. This chain's CDR3 is CASSLETVEAFF. The CDR3 DNA reads as TGTGCCAGCAGCTTAGAGACTGTGGAAGCTTTCTTT.

The chain links TRBV7-9 to TRBJ2-1; 8 nucleotides line up with TRBD2. The CDR3 totals 17 residues. Trimming took 5 bases from V and 4 from J; bases not matched to a gene: 13. The germline V gene has CDR1 SEHNR and CDR2 FQNEAQ (reference sequence). CDR3 protein: CASSVPQGSGGYNEQFF. CDR3 bases: TGTGCCAGCAGCGTCCCCCAAGGCAGCGGGGGATACAATGAGCAGTTCTTC.

The chain employs TRBV20-1 and TRBJ1-1; D is ambiguous. The CDR3 covers 13 residues. V shed 6 bases and J shed 10 bases, with 21 bases lying between them. Germline V gene lookup returns CDR1 DFQATT and CDR2 SNEGSKA (reference sequence). CDR3 amino acids: CSASGPTLVGAFF. Here the CDR3 DNA reads TGCAGTGCCTCCGGACCGACGTTGGTTGGAGCTTTCTTT.